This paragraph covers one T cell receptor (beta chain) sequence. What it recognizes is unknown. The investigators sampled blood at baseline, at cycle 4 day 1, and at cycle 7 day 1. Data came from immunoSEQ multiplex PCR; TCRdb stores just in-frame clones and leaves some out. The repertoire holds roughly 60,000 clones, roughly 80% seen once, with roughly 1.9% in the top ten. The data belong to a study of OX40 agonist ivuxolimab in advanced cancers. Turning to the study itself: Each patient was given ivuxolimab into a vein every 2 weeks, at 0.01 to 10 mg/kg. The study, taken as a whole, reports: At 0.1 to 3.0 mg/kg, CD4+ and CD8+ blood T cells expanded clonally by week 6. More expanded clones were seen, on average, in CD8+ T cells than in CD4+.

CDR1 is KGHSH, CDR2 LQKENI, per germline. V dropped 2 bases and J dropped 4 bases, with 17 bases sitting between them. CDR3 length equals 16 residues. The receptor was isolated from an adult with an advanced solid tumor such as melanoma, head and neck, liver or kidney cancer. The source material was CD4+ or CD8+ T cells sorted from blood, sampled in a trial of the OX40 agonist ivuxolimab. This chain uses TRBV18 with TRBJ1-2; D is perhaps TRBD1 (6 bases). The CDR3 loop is CASSPSQGQGPYGYTF. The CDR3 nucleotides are TGTGCCAGCTCACCAAGCCAAGGCCAGGGGCCCTATGGCTACACCTTC.